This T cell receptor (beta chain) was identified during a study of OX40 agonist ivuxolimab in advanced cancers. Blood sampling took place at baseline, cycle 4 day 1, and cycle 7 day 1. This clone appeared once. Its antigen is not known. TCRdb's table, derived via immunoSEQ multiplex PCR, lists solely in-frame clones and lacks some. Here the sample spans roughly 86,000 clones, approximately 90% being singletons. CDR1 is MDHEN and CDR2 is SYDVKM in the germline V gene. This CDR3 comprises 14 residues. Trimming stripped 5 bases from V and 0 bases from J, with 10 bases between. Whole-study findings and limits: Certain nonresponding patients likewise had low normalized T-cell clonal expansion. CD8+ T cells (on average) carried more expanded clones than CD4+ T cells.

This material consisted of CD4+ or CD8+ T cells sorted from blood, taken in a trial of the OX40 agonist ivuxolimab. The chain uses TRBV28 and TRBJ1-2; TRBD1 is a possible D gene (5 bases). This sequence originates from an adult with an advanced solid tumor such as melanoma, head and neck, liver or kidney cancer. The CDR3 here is CASSLGRANYGYTF. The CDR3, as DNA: TGTGCCAGCAGTCTGGGGCGGGCTAACTATGGCTACACCTTC.